This note documents a single T cell receptor (beta chain) sequence. The antigen remains undetermined. These data come from a study of OX40 agonist ivuxolimab in advanced cancers. Study background: Ivuxolimab is an agonistic anti-OX40 (CD134) antibody, and patients were treated with it. Mean age about 60 years, range about 23 to 80; about 81% male.

General study results and limits: Both blood CD4+ and CD8+ T cells showed clonal growth by week 6 at 0.1 to 3.0 mg/kg.

Trimming took 6 bases from V and 7 from J; bases not matched to a gene: 3. The CDR3 runs to 11 residues. CDR1 and CDR2 from the germline V gene are MNHEY and SMNVEV (reference sequence). Sampled blood was obtained at baseline, cycle 4 day 1, and cycle 7 day 1. The data were produced by immunoSEQ multiplex PCR, yet TCRdb's version contains in-frame clones alone and is incomplete. This sample yields under 90,000 clones, of which roughly nine tenths are seen a single time; about 0.2% belongs to the top ten. The chain is built from TRBV27 and TRBJ2-7, with 7 bases identical to TRBD1. The sample consisted of CD4+ or CD8+ T cells sorted from blood, taken in a trial of the OX40 agonist ivuxolimab. The receptor's source is an adult with an advanced solid tumor such as melanoma, head and neck, liver or kidney cancer. CDR3 protein: CASRDRREQYF. For the CDR3, the DNA is TGTGCCAGCAGGGACAGGAGGGAGCAGTACTTC.